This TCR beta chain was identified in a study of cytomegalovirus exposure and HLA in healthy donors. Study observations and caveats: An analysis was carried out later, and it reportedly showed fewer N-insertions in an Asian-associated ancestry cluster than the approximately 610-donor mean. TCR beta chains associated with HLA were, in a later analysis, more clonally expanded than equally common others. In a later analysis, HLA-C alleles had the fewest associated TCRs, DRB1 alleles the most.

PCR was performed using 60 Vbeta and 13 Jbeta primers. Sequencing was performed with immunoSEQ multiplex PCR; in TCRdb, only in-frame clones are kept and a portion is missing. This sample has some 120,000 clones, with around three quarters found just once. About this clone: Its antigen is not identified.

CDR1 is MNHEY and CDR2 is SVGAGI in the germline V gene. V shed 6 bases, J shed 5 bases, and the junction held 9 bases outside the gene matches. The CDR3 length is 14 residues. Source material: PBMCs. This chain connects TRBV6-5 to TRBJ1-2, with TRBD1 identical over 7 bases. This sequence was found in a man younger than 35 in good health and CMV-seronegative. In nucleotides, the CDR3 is TGTGCCAGCAGACGACAGGGATCTTCGTATGGCTACACCTTC. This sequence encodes CASRRQGSSYGYTF.